These T cell receptor beta chains were read from a single sample in a study of brain T cells in children with intractable seizures. The assay was immunoSEQ multiplex PCR, and TCRdb's table has in-frame clones only and misses some. The sample consists of 300,000 to 400,000 clones, 85% to 95% of them appearing once. The sequences come from peripheral blood, collected roughly 5 months after surgery. The source is a boy under two years old with tuberous sclerosis and intractable seizures. Each CDR3 is given with its conserved first and last residue. The order of the fields is clone size, V gene, J gene, D gene, CDR3 DNA, CDR3 protein. The D gene is left open where the match is weak. The size field is filled for only some rows; it gives once, few, many or a size class.

>.|TRBV19|TRBJ1-2|.
TGTGCCAGTAGTATTGGACAACTCTATGGCTACACCTTC
CASSIGQLYGYTF
>few|TRBV5-4|TRBJ1-1|TRBD1
TGTGCCAGCAGCTTACAGGGACAGGGTAAGACTGAAGCTTTCTTT
CASSLQGQGKTEAFF
>.|TRBV4-2|TRBJ1-3|.
TGTGCCAGCAGTCATAACGGGGCTAAGATGGGAAACACCATATATTTT
CASSHNGAKMGNTIYF
>.|TRBV12-3/TRBV12-4|TRBJ1-2|.
TGTGCCAGCAGTTTCCTTCCTCTCGATGGCTACACCTTC
CASSFLPLDGYTF
>.|TRBV7-9|TRBJ2-1|.
TGTGCCAGCAGCATGGGACACATGGGGTACAATGAGCAGTTCTTC
CASSMGHMGYNEQFF
>.|TRBV30|TRBJ2-2|.
TGTGCCTGGAGTGTGGGTCTGCTCCCCGGGGAGCTGTTTTTT
CAWSVGLLPGELFF
>.|TRBV7-3|TRBJ1-1|.
TGTGCCAGCAGCTTAAACAGAGGGAACACTGAAGCTTTCTTT
CASSLNRGNTEAFF
>.|TRBV7-2|TRBJ2-1|.
TGTGCCAGCAGCTCCCTTAATGAGCAGTTCTTC
CASSSLNEQFF
>.|TRBV4-1|TRBJ1-1|TRBD1
TGCGCCAGCAGCCATTTAGGACAGGGAGGTACTGAAGCTTTCTTT
CASSHLGQGGTEAFF
>.|TRBV5-5|TRBJ2-7|TRBD1
TGTGCCAGCAGCTTGTGGTCTCTCCGGGACAGGTCCTACGAGCAGTACTTC
CASSLWSLRDRSYEQYF
>.|TRBV7-9|TRBJ1-5|.
TGTGCCAGCAGCTCCGGCCCCCAGCCCCAGCATTTT
CASSSGPQPQHF
>.|TRBV7-2|TRBJ1-3|.
TGTGCCAGCAGCTTAGCGGCGGTCCTAGGAAACACCATATATTTT
CASSLAAVLGNTIYF
>.|TRBV5-1|TRBJ1-4|.
TGCGCCAGCAGCTTGGCGGGCGGGTGGGCTGAAAAACTGTTTTTT
CASSLAGGWAEKLFF
>.|TRBV4-1|TRBJ1-2|.
TGCGCCAGCAGCCAAGTGGGGGGGGCATTGGGCTACACCTTC
CASSQVGGALGYTF
>.|TRBV6-5|TRBJ2-2|.
TGTGCCAGCAGTTACGGTGTGAACACCGGGGAGCTGTTTTTT
CASSYGVNTGELFF
>once|TRBV4-1|TRBJ2-1|TRBD1
TGCGCCAGCAGCCAACATCCGGGACAGGGTCGGGACAATGAGCAGTTCTTC
CASSQHPGQGRDNEQFF
>.|TRBV5-1|TRBJ2-1|TRBD1
TGCGCCAGCAGCTCAAGGACAGGGAACAATGAGCAGTTCTTC
CASSSRTGNNEQFF
>once|TRBV14|TRBJ1-1|.
TGTGCCAGCAGCCGTTTTTCGAACACTGAAGCTTTCTTT
CASSRFSNTEAFF
>.|TRBV30|TRBJ2-7|TRBD2
TGTGCCTGGAGTGGAGCGGGAGCCCAAACCAGGTTCGGGTACGAGCAGTACTTC
CAWSGAGAQTRFGYEQYF
>.|TRBV20-1|TRBJ2-1|.
TGCAGTGCTAGTTGGACAGCTTACAATGAGCAGTTCTTC
CSASWTAYNEQFF
>.|TRBV19|TRBJ1-1|.
TGTGCCAGTAGTCCCGGGACCCCCAGGAGGAGCACTGAAGCTTTCTTT
CASSPGTPRRSTEAFF
>.|TRBV24-1|TRBJ1-1|.
TGTGCCACCAGTGATTCCGGGGGTACTGAAGCTTTCTTT
CATSDSGGTEAFF
>.|TRBV19|TRBJ1-2|.
TGTGCCAGCAGGACGGCGGACTATGGCTACACCTTC
CASRTADYGYTF
>few|TRBV12-3/TRBV12-4|TRBJ1-5|.
TGTGCCAGCAGTTTGGTTGGCAATCAGCCCCAGCATTTT
CASSLVGNQPQHF
>.|TRBV2|TRBJ2-2|.
TGTGCCAGCAGTGAAGCCCGGGACGGGACCGGGGAGCTGTTTTTT
CASSEARDGTGELFF
>.|TRBV6-5|TRBJ1-2|.
TGTGCCAGCAGTTACAGGAACTATGGCTACACCTTC
CASSYRNYGYTF
>.|TRBV10-3|TRBJ2-1|.
TGTGCCATCAGTTTGGCTAGGGCCCACAATGAGCAGTTCTTC
CAISLARAHNEQFF
>.|TRBV20-1|TRBJ1-1|.
TGCAGTGCTAGTGCCGGGGATTATTGGGGCACTGAAGCTTTCTTT
CSASAGDYWGTEAFF
>.|TRBV27|TRBJ1-6|.
TGTGCCAGCAGTATAAACACAGGGATGGGTTCACCCCTCCACTTT
CASSINTGMGSPLHF
>.|TRBV5-4|TRBJ2-1|.
TGTGCCAGCAGCTTGTGGAGCGTATACAATGAGCAGTTCTTC
CASSLWSVYNEQFF
>.|TRBV11-3|TRBJ1-2|.
TGTGCCAGCAGCTTAGCGTCGGAACAGGGAAGCTATGGCTACACCTTC
CASSLASEQGSYGYTF
>.|TRBV5-1|TRBJ2-2|TRBD1
TGCGCCAGCAGCTTGGCCGTTAACAGGGGGACCGGGGAGCTGTTTTTT
CASSLAVNRGTGELFF
>.|TRBV10-2|TRBJ2-6|.
TGCGCCAGCAGTAAAAAGGGACGGGACTCTGGGGCCAACGTCCTGACTTTC
CASSKKGRDSGANVLTF
>.|TRBV15|TRBJ2-6|TRBD1
TGTGCCACCAGCCCCGGGACAGGCTCTGGGGCCAACGTCCTGACTTTC
CATSPGTGSGANVLTF
>.|TRBV10-3|TRBJ1-2|.
TGTGCCACCGCTGGGGGGCTTGATGGCTACACCTTC
CATAGGLDGYTF
>once|TRBV6-4|TRBJ2-1|TRBD2
TGTGCCAGCAGTGAAGAGGGACTAGCGGGGTTGGGTGAGCAGTTCTTC
CASSEEGLAGLGEQFF
>.|TRBV19|TRBJ1-5|TRBD1
TGTGCCAGTAGCCCATCGACAGGGAATAGCAATCAGCCCCAGCATTTT
CASSPSTGNSNQPQHF
>.|TRBV6-5|TRBJ2-4|.
TGTGCCAGCAGCGATTCTGATTGGGGGCAAAACATTCAGTACTTC
CASSDSDWGQNIQYF
>.|TRBV24-1|TRBJ2-2|TRBD1
TGTGCCACCAGTGAAGTAGGGGGCGATAGCACCGGGGAGCTGTTTTTT
CATSEVGGDSTGELFF
>.|TRBV11-2|TRBJ1-6|.
TGTGCCAGCAGCTTACAGGGTGGCCCGAATTCACCCCTCCACTTT
CASSLQGGPNSPLHF
>.|TRBV7-2|TRBJ1-1|.
TGTGCCAGCACCCTAGGGCCCTCGGGCACTGAAGCTTTCTTT
CASTLGPSGTEAFF
>.|TRBV30|TRBJ1-4|.
TGTGCCTGGAACCTCAGGGGCCTTAATGAAAAACTGTTTTTT
CAWNLRGLNEKLFF
>.|TRBV11-1|TRBJ2-1|TRBD2
TGTGCCAGCGAAGGACTAGCCCCCAATGAGCAGTTCTTC
CASEGLAPNEQFF
>.|TRBV21-1|TRBJ2-7|.
TGTGCCAGCAGCAAATATTGGACTAGCACCATCCCACCCAACTCCTACGAGCAGTACTTC
CASSKYWTSTIPPNSYEQYF
>.|TRBV12-3/TRBV12-4|TRBJ1-3|.
TGTGCCAGCAGGGTGAACACCATATATTTT
CASRVNTIYF
>.|TRBV20-1|TRBJ2-7|TRBD2
TGCAGTGCTAGTAGGTTAGCGGGAGGTTCCTACGAGCAGTACTTC
CSASRLAGGSYEQYF
>.|TRBV6-5|TRBJ2-2|.
TGTGCCAGCAACTCCCAGGGGCAGACCGGGGAGCTGTTTTTT
CASNSQGQTGELFF
>.|TRBV7-9|TRBJ2-1|.
TGTGCCAGCAGCTTAGGGTACACGAGCTCCTACAATGAGCAGTTCTTC
CASSLGYTSSYNEQFF
>few|TRBV20-1|TRBJ2-2|.
TGCAGTGCCCCTCGAGCCGGGGAGCTGTTTTTT
CSAPRAGELFF
>.|TRBV29-1|TRBJ2-7|TRBD2
TGCAGCTCCTCCTCGGGAGGGAGAGAGCAGTACTTC
CSSSSGGREQYF
>once|TRBV5-6|TRBJ1-1|.
TGTGCCAGCAGCTTGGGGACACTCAACACTGAAGCTTTCTTT
CASSLGTLNTEAFF
>.|TRBV7-2|TRBJ2-1|.
TGTGCCAGCAGCTTGGTACTGGTTAATGAGCAGTTCTTC
CASSLVLVNEQFF
>.|TRBV12-3/TRBV12-4|TRBJ1-2|.
TGTGCCAGCAGGGCACAGGGCGGGGGTGGCTACACCTTC
CASRAQGGGGYTF
>.|TRBV3-1/TRBV3-2|TRBJ1-1|.
TGTGCCAGCAGTTCGGGAGGTTTGAACACTGAAGCTTTCTTT
CASSSGGLNTEAFF